The clone carrying this TCR beta chain occurred a few times. Its antigen is currently unknown. Assay used: immunoSEQ multiplex PCR; TCRdb lists only in-frame clones, some missing. The data contain around 320,000 clones, about 85% of them singletons. The data originate from a study of Ad26.COV2.S vaccination and SARS-CoV-2 variants. Study information: Donor was in the COV1001 Ad26.COV2.S trial arm. The study's findings and limits: Using TCR breadth and depth analyses may have led to underestimated total T cell responses.

Germline CDR1 is SGHRS and CDR2 is YFSETQ. The CDR3 runs 16 residues. V gave up 0 bases and J gave up 5 bases; unmatched junction bases: 10. As to treatment: 15 to 20 received Ad26.COV2.S at low or high dose, single or two shots; several received placebo; per-sample allocation not given. Day 63 after the first vaccine or placebo injection was the time point for sampling. This chain links TRBV5-1 with TRBJ2-7, with 8 bases lining up with TRBD1. This material consisted of peripheral blood, taken in a trial of Ad26.COV2.S vaccine versus placebo. This sequence was found in a person between 18 and 60 years old who received the Ad26.COV2.S COVID-19 vaccine or a placebo. The CDR3 spells CASSLAGTGYQNEQYF. In nucleotides, the CDR3 is TGCGCCAGCAGCTTGGCTGGGACAGGCTATCAGAACGAGCAGTACTTC.